The present T cell receptor (beta chain) was sequenced within a study of control samples from healthy donors and cancer patients. CDR1 is MNHEY and CDR2 is SMNVEV in the germline V gene (reference sequence). V was cut by 3 bases and J by 1 base, with 12 bases left in between. This CDR3 region has 15 residues. Profiled with immunoSEQ multiplex PCR; TCRdb holds only in-frame clones, not every one. The table has about 180,000 clones, nearly 90% seen once. J is TRBJ1-2 and V is TRBV27, with no clear D. The clonotype comes from a woman between 45 and 65 years old in good health. The source material was blood. This chain's CDR3 is CASSLSQARNYGYTF. The CDR3 DNA follows: TGTGCCAGCAGTTTGAGCCAGGCCCGTAACTATGGCTACACCTTC.